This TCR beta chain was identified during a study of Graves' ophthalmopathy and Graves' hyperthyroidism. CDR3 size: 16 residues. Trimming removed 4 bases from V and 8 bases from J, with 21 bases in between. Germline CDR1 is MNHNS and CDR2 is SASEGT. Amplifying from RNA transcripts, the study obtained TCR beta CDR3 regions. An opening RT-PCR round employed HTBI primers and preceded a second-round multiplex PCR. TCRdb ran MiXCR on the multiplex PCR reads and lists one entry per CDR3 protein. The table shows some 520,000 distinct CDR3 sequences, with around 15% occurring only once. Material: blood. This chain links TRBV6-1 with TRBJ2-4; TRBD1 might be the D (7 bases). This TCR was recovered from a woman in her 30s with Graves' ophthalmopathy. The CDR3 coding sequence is TGTGCCAGCAGTGCCCCACAAGGGGGCCGGAGGGACATTCAGTACTTC. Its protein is CASSAPQGGRRDIQYF.